These 29 T cell receptor beta chains were sequenced from one sample in a study of Graves' ophthalmopathy and Graves' hyperthyroidism. Beta-chain TCR CDR3 regions were amplified from RNA transcripts. The library came from an HTBI-primed first-round RT-PCR and a second-round multiplex PCR. TCRdb independently ran MiXCR on the multiplex PCR reads; one entry per CDR3 protein. The repertoire has about 1.1 million distinct CDR3 sequences, about 38% of them found once; the top ten carry approximately 12%. Sequenced sample: peripheral blood or thyroid tissue (not recorded which). These receptors all come from an adult man with Graves' hyperthyroidism.

This clonotype has ten or more counts. The chain employs TRBV5-1 and TRBJ1-3; the D is unclear. Germline-derived CDR1 and CDR2 are SGHRS and YFSETQ. The CDR3 covers 15 residues. Trimming left V 4 bases short and J 4 bases short, with 15 bases between. CDR3 nucleotides: TGCGCCAGCAGCCTCGAAGGCAATGCGGGAAACACCATATATTTT. Translation gives CASSLEGNAGNTIYF.

The chain joins TRBV18 to TRBJ1-1, with TRBD1 identical over 9 bases. Germline-derived CDR1 and CDR2 are KGHSH and LQKENI. J lost 4 bases, V lost 5 bases, and 5 bases had no gene match. CDR3 length: 14 residues. The CDR3 sequence: CASSSGGQGTEAFF. In nucleotides, the CDR3 is TGTGCCAGCTCAAGCGGGGGACAGGGCACTGAAGCTTTCTTT.

V usage is TRBV2 and J usage is TRBJ2-5; D is ambiguous. CDR1 SNHLY and CDR2 FYNNEI come from the germline V gene. Trimming stripped 3 bases from V and 1 base from J, with 6 bases between. CDR3 size: 13 residues. In DNA form, the CDR3 reads TGTGCCAGCAGTGATGTAGTCCAAGAGACCCAGTACTTC. Residues: CASSDVVQETQYF.

This clonotype was detected many times. The chain joins TRBV13 to TRBJ1-1; no reliable D call. The V gene's germline CDR1 is PRHDT and CDR2 FYEKMQ (reference sequence). The CDR3 spans 14 residues. V was trimmed by 5 bases and J by 1 base, leaving 11 bases between them. The CDR3 coding sequence is TGTGCCAGCAGCCCTATTGGAGAGAACACTGAAGCTTTCTTT. As protein: CASSPIGENTEAFF.

This clonotype has at least ten counts. The chain couples TRBV2 to TRBJ2-7; 9 nucleotides match TRBD1. Germline V gene lookup returns CDR1 SNHLY and CDR2 FYNNEI. CDR3 length: 14 amino acids. V lost 4 bases, J lost 4 bases, and 5 bases stayed unmatched. CDR3 bases: TGTGCCAGCAGTGCCGGGACAGGGTTTTACGAGCAGTACTTC. Protein: CASSAGTGFYEQYF.

This chain uses TRBV24-1 with TRBJ2-2, with 7 bases lining up with TRBD1. This CDR3 contains 14 residues. Trimming removed 11 bases from V and 6 bases from J; junction bases left unmatched: 11. Germline CDR1 reads KGHDR; CDR2 reads SFDVKD. The chain's CDR3 is CASRYVQGPGELFF. The CDR3 coding sequence is TGTGCCAGCAGATACGTACAGGGGCCCGGGGAGCTGTTTTTT.

This clonotype occurred a few times. V is TRBV3-1 and J is TRBJ2-7; 9 bases fit TRBD2. The CDR3 sequence is 15 residues long. V shed 0 bases and J 5 bases; nucleotides not matched to a gene: 5. Germline CDR1 and CDR2: LGHDT and YNNKEL (reference sequence). CDR3 coding DNA: TGTGCCAGCAGCCAAGATGGGCGGGGGGGCGACGAGCAGTACTTC. Protein: CASSQDGRGGDEQYF.

There are a few counts of this clonotype. The chain combines TRBV5-4 with TRBJ2-7, with D unresolved. V lost 4 bases and J 0 bases, leaving 11 bases between the germline ends. Germline V gene data show CDR1 as SGHNT and CDR2 as YYREEE (reference sequence). This CDR3 spans 14 amino acids. The DNA for the CDR3 is TGTGCCAGCAGCGCGGTGGGAAACTCCTACGAGCAGTACTTC. Encoded protein: CASSAVGNSYEQYF.

This clonotype was seen more than once but under ten times. The chain recombines TRBV6-5 with TRBJ1-5, with D unclear. V gave up 5 bases and J gave up 2 bases, with 16 bases separating them. Germline V gives CDR1 MNHEY, CDR2 SVGAGI. CDR3 length equals 16 residues. Written as DNA, the CDR3 is TGTGCCAGCAGTCTTACAGCTTATAGAGGCAATCAGCCCCAGCATTTT. Protein: CASSLTAYRGNQPQHF.

The genes are TRBV6-5 and TRBJ2-2; D uncertain. Germline V gene sequence: CDR1 MNHEY, CDR2 SVGAGI. This CDR3 contains 11 residues. Trimming left V 10 bases short and J 4 bases short, with 7 bases between. The CDR3 coding sequence is TGTGCCAACGAGAGCACCGGGGAGCTGTTTTTT. Protein: CANESTGELFF.

This clonotype was detected a few times. V and J are TRBV5-6 and TRBJ2-7; D gene ambiguous. The germline V gene encodes CDR1 SGHDT and CDR2 YYEEEE. Trimming removed 1 base from V and 2 bases from J, with 10 bases in between. This CDR3 is 14 amino acids long. CDR3 bases: TGTGCCAGCAGCTTGTTTGAAAATACCTACGAGCAGTACTTC. Its translation: CASSLFENTYEQYF.

This rearrangement joins TRBV20-1 to TRBJ2-7; TRBD1 might be the D (5 bases). CDR3 size: 14 residues. Germline CDR1 DFQATT, CDR2 SNEGSKA (reference sequence). The CDR3 loop reads CSVEVPQVLYEQYF. The CDR3 region has the DNA TGCAGCGTTGAAGTTCCACAGGTTCTCTACGAGCAGTACTTC.

J is TRBJ2-7 and V is TRBV4-1; D could derive from TRBD1 or TRBD2 (5 bases each). Trimming pared 0 bases from V and 3 bases from J, leaving 15 bases between. Germline values: CDR1 MGHRA, CDR2 YSYEKL. CDR3 length: 16 amino acids. The CDR3 sequence: CASSQDPGDGGYEQYF. The CDR3 nucleotides are TGCGCCAGCAGCCAAGACCCAGGAGATGGGGGCTACGAGCAGTACTTC.

J is TRBJ2-7 and V is TRBV4-3; no clear D gene. Germline-derived CDR1 and CDR2 are LGHNA and YSLEER. CDR3 length: 14 residues. V lost 0 bases and J 6 bases, leaving 12 bases between the germline ends. This CDR3 reads CASSQDGPVGEQYF. CDR3 nucleotide sequence: TGCGCCAGCAGCCAAGATGGGCCGGTTGGCGAGCAGTACTTC.

This clonotype appeared a few times. Here the CDR3 DNA reads TGCAGTGCCCGCCGGGGCTTGGGGCTAGCGGGAGGACTGAGGGAGACCCAGTACTTC. Translating gives CSARRGLGLAGGLRETQYF. The chain recombines TRBV20-1 with TRBJ2-5; 11 bases are shared with TRBD2. In germline, CDR1 is DFQATT, CDR2 SNEGSKA (reference sequence). V was pared by 6 bases and J by 5 bases, with 23 bases of the junction left unmatched. CDR3 length: 19 amino acids.

Concerning this clonotype itself: One end of the junction fails to match germline, which may point to a read error. The V gene is TRBV7-2, the J gene TRBJ1-3; D is perhaps TRBD1 (5 bases). CDR3 length equals 15 residues. The germline gives CDR1 SGHTA, CDR2 FQGNSA. The CDR3 DNA follows: TGTGCCAGCAGCTTAGTGGGCACAGGACGAAACGCCATATATTTT. This sequence encodes CASSLVGTGRNAIYF.

This sequence joins TRBV20-1 and TRBJ2-7; TRBD1 is a possible D gene (6 bases). CDR1 and CDR2 (germline): DFQATT, SNEGSKA (reference sequence). V was shortened by 4 bases and J by 4 bases, with 20 bases between the two germline ends. This CDR3 spans 15 amino acids. Written as DNA, the CDR3 is TGCAGTGCTACCCGGACAGCCAGGGGAACATACGAGCAGTACTTC. Protein product: CSATRTARGTYEQYF.

CDR3 sequence (DNA): TGTGCCAGCAGCCAAGACATGAAGAGGGAGTGGTACGAGCAGTACTTC. Protein product: CASSQDMKREWYEQYF. The chain employs TRBV4-2 and TRBJ2-7; a possible D gene is TRBD2 (5 bases). This CDR3 has 16 residues. Germline V lookup: CDR1 LGHNA, CDR2 YNFKEQ. V was trimmed by 0 bases and J by 4 bases, leaving 16 bases between them.

The chain has TRBV7-8 and TRBJ1-6; 10 bases agree with TRBD1. V shed 5 bases and J 10 bases; nucleotides not matched to a gene: 8. This CDR3 is 15 amino acids long. Germline V gene data show CDR1 as SGHVS and CDR2 as FQNEAQ. CDR3 nucleotide sequence: TGTGCCAGCAGCCCGGGACAGGGGCTAGGGTCACCCCTCCACTTT. Amino acid sequence: CASSPGQGLGSPLHF.

This clonotype came up many times. The J gene is TRBJ2-5, the V gene TRBV20-1; 11 nucleotides match TRBD2. V trimming: 6 bases; J trimming: 3 bases; junction bases outside the gene matches: 6. In germline, CDR1 is DFQATT, CDR2 SNEGSKA (reference sequence). This CDR3 is 14 amino acids long. The CDR3 nucleotides read TGCAGTGCGGCGCTACTAGCGGGGGAAGAGACCCAGTACTTC. It is translated as CSAALLAGEETQYF.

The table lists this clonotype with many counts. The chain has TRBV7-8 and TRBJ1-5; D gene unclear. The CDR3 spans 13 residues. The germline V and J ends were trimmed by 5 bases and 7 bases, with 12 bases remaining between them. Germline V gene data show CDR1 as SGHVS and CDR2 as FQNEAQ. CDR3 coding DNA: TGTGCCAGCAGCCTTTATGCCCCGCAGCCCCAGCATTTT. The encoded protein is CASSLYAPQPQHF.

V usage is TRBV7-2 and J usage is TRBJ2-2, with D tentatively TRBD1 or TRBD2 (5 bases each). Germline-derived CDR1 and CDR2 are SGHTA and FQGNSA. The V end was cut by 5 bases, the J end by 6 bases, with 16 bases between. The CDR3 extends over 15 amino acids. The CDR3 is CASSPGPEKAGELFF. In DNA form, the CDR3 reads TGTGCCAGCAGCCCGGGGCCGGAAAAGGCCGGGGAGCTGTTTTTT.

This sequence joins TRBV12-3 or TRBV12-4 and TRBJ1-2; D unclear. Trimming shortened V by 7 bases and J by 0 bases, and 9 bases separated the two germline ends. The CDR3 contains 13 residues. The CDR3 sequence is CASTKEANYGYTF. For the CDR3, the DNA is TGTGCCAGCACTAAGGAGGCTAACTATGGCTACACCTTC.

This clonotype came up many times. This sequence joins TRBV20-1 and TRBJ1-6; unclear D gene. The CDR3 runs 13 residues. The V end lost 3 bases, the J end lost 7 bases, and 10 bases lay between the germline ends. Germline V gene lookup returns CDR1 DFQATT and CDR2 SNEGSKA (reference sequence). CDR3 residues: CSARGDGNSPLHF. DNA for the CDR3: TGCAGTGCTAGGGGAGACGGGAATTCACCCCTCCACTTT.

In this sample, this clonotype turned up many times. The rearrangement joins TRBV12-3 or TRBV12-4 to TRBJ1-2, with D hard to call. The CDR3 totals 13 residues. The germline V and J ends were trimmed by 2 bases and 8 bases, with 12 bases remaining between them. The chain's CDR3 is CASSLLSGRGYTF. The CDR3 coding sequence is TGTGCCAGCAGTTTACTGTCAGGCCGAGGCTACACCTTC.

With respect to this clonotype: It may be a read error: a sequence one base away is much more abundant. The chain uses TRBV9 and TRBJ2-5; 8 nucleotides align to TRBD2. The CDR3 contains 14 residues. Germline V gives CDR1 SGDLS, CDR2 YYNGEE. Here the CDR3 DNA reads TGTGCCAGTTCAGGAGCGGGGGAGCAAGAGGCCCAGTACTTC. It is translated as CASSGAGEQEAQYF. Combining the CDR3 with reference TRBV9 and TRBJ2-5 gives the whole variable domain DSGVTQTPKHLITATGQRVTLRCSPRSGDLSVYWYQQSLDQGLQFLIQYYNGEERAKGNILERFSAQQFPDLHSELNLSSLELGDSALYFCASSGAGEQEAQYFGPGTRLLVL.

The chain couples TRBV25-1 to TRBJ1-5; no clear D. CDR3 size: 15 residues. Trimming took off 5 bases at V and 0 bases at J, with 11 bases between the two ends. Germline CDR1 MGHDK, CDR2 SYGVNS. In nucleotides, the CDR3 is TGTGCCAGCAGTTTCGGAGTCAATAGCAATCAGCCCCAGCATTTT. Its protein product is CASSFGVNSNQPQHF.

Points on this clonotype: The CDR3 does not end in the conserved phenylalanine or tryptophan, so this is likely a read error. The DNA is left out, because the CDR3 cannot be placed on it with certainty; the CDR3 is given as TCRdb lists it. CDR3 loop: CASSLLGP. The chain joins TRBV7-2 to TRBJ1-3; TRBD1, the table's D call, was not compared with the DNA. The CDR3 is 8 residues long, ends included. Germline lookup yields CDR1 SGHTA and CDR2 FQGNSA.

In the case of this clonotype: A much larger clonotype is one base distant, so this may be a read error. The V call is TRBV12-3 or TRBV12-4, the J call TRBJ2-5; TRBD1 matches 7 bases. Trimming took 5 bases from V and 5 from J; bases not matched to a gene: 11. The CDR3 runs 15 residues. The DNA of the CDR3 is TGTGCCAGCAGTAGGGCAGGGGGAATACTGGAGACCCAGTACTTC. The encoded protein is CASSRAGGILETQYF.